This T cell receptor beta chain appears in the sequencing data of a study of T cell responses to AZD1222 COVID-19 vaccine. Trimming took off 2 bases at V and 0 bases at J, with 15 bases between the two ends. The CDR3 is 16 residues long. CDR1 and CDR2 from the germline V gene are SGHRS and YFSETQ. Repertoires were generated with immunoSEQ multiplex PCR, while TCRdb's copy carries only in-frame clones and drops some. The data hold 150,000 to 200,000 clones, with 85% to 90% observed a single time. This clone was seen just once. The specimen was peripheral blood, collected 28 days after the second AZD1222 dose. The receptor comes from an adult who received the AZD1222 COVID-19 vaccine. This sequence joins TRBV5-1 and TRBJ2-7, with D unresolved. This chain's CDR3 is CASSFYGEPSSYEQYF. CDR3 nucleotide sequence: TGCGCCAGCAGCTTCTACGGAGAACCAAGCTCCTACGAGCAGTACTTC.